This T cell receptor (beta chain) is drawn from a study of T cell changes during pregnancy in multiple sclerosis. The method was immunoSEQ multiplex PCR; TCRdb's version includes in-frame clones alone and lacks a portion of them. The sample has 25,000 to 35,000 clones; 80% to 90% are singletons. The CDR3 length is 17 residues. Germline CDR1 MNHNS, CDR2 SASEGT. V lost 0 bases and J 0 bases, leaving 15 bases between the germline ends. Sample: CD8+ T cells from peripheral blood mononuclear cells, taken in the second trimester of pregnancy. The chain is built from TRBV6-1 and TRBJ2-7; the D is unclear. The TCR comes from a female donor with multiple sclerosis, enrolled in a pregnancy study. The CDR3 sequence: CASSEAGPPAYSYEQYF. The CDR3 DNA follows: TGTGCCAGCAGTGAAGCTGGGCCTCCGGCCTACTCCTACGAGCAGTACTTC.